Sequencing of this T cell receptor beta chain was carried out in a study of blood T cell repertoires in COVID-19 (dated by TCRdb to 2020 to 2021). About the full investigation: Samples from collaborators originated in the United States, Italy and Spain and spanned both the acute and convalescent phases of COVID-19. The prospective study material was composed of cDNA or gDNA derived from T cells, B-cell-depleted T cells, or PBMCs. Samples came from the ongoing ImmuneRACE study (first 160 participants) plus 1,254 subjects from 6 global collaborators. Where HLA class I and class II types were available, the types were taken from metadata supplied by the sample provider, not from assay-based typing. The sample metadata nearly always contained a de-identified subject ID, COVID-19 status, age in years and sex. Subjects who had been exposed to COVID-19, were actively infected with it, or had recovered from it provided the deeply sampled blood TCRbeta repertoires that made up the dataset. The repertoires were released in a freely available public database meant as a resource for research on the immune response to SARS-CoV-2. General study outcomes and caveats: Clinical and demographic metadata were provided uncurated, with the amount varying by source and participant.

TCRbeta CDR3 regions were amplified from genomic DNA by means of the immunoSEQ Assay, a bias-controlled multiplex PCR. In the paper's pipeline: The number of nucleated cells in each sample was estimated by amplification of reference gene primers within the assay. Sequence reads were collapsed and filtered to measure the absolute abundance of every unique TCRbeta CDR3 rearrangement. For each sample, productive Simpson clonality was calculated by taking the square root of Simpson's diversity index across productive rearrangements. Here the immuneACCESS table is served through TCRdb, limited to in-frame sequences with V and J called. Missing clones are a known gap in these copies; in checked studies unresolved V genes cover under half, and the rest lacks a known reason. That table furnishes V, J and clone size, whereas the DNA furnished D and trimming. This sample has roughly 670,000 clones in its table, and more than 80% of those were observed once. The biggest ten clones account for roughly 0.25% of the sample.

The CDR3 holds 15 amino acids from the cysteine to the phenylalanine. Only the CDR3 region is kept as DNA, spanning 45 bases read in frame from base 1. V trim: 2 bases; J trim: 5 bases; unmatched bases: 6. Taken from the germline V gene, the CDR1 and CDR2 loops are SGHTS and YDEGEE. Notes on this clone: This clone's antigen is unknown. Base qualities were left out, and no much larger clone turns up one base away.

Each collaborating institution followed its own protocols to collect whole blood in K2EDTA tubes. For TCRbeta analysis, collaborators shipped samples as frozen whole blood, isolated PBMCs, or DNA extracted from either of those sample types. The receptor comes from a woman younger than 30 with acute or convalescent COVID-19. The rearrangement combines TRBV5-8 with TRBJ1-1; a stretch of 10 junction bases matches TRBD1. Material: peripheral blood. The CDR3 region reads CASSLRQGARTEAFF. The nucleotide sequence is given as TGTGCCAGCAGCTTACGACAGGGGGCGCGAACTGAAGCTTTCTTT.